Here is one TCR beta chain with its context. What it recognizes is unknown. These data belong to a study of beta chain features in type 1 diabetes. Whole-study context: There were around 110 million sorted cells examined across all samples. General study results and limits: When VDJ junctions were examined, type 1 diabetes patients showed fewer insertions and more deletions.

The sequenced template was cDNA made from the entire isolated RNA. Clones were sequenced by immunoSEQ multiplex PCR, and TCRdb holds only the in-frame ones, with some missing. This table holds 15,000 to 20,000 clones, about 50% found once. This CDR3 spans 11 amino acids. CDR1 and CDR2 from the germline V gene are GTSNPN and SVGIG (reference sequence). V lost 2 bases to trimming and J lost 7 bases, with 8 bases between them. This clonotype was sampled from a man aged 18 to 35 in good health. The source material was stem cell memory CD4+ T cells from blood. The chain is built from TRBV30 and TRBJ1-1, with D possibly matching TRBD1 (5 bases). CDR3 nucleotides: TGTGCCTGGAGTTGGCAGGGTGAAGCTTTCTTT. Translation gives CAWSWQGEAFF.